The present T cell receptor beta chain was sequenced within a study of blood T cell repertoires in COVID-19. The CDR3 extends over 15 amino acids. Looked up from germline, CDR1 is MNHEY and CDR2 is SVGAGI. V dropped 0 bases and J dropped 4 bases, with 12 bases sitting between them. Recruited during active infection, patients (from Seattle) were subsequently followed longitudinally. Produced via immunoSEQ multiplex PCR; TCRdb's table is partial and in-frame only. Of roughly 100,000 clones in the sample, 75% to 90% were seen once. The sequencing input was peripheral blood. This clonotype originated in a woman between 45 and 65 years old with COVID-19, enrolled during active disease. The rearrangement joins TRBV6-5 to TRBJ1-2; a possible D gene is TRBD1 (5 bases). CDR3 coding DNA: TGTGCCAGCAGTTACTCCCAGGGCTCTCCCTATGGCTACACCTTC. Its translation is CASSYSQGSPYGYTF.